Sequencing of this T cell receptor beta chain was carried out in a study of cytomegalovirus exposure and HLA in healthy donors. Study-level background: Early on, a data release was issued that held 85 million to 95 million unique TCRs from HLA-typed donors.

In the PCR, 60 Vbeta and 13 Jbeta primers were used. Repertoires were generated with immunoSEQ multiplex PCR, while TCRdb's copy carries only in-frame clones and drops some. The repertoire has fewer than 200,000 clones, roughly four fifths of them found once; the top ten carry under 2%. This CDR3 has 15 residues. CDR1 MGHRA and CDR2 YSYEKL come from the germline V gene. Sequenced material: PBMCs. This clonotype originated in a woman between 18 and 29 years old in good health and CMV-seronegative. The chain combines TRBV4-1 with TRBJ2-5; 11 bases agree with TRBD1. The DNA matches TRBJ2-7 better at its end, which makes the J call doubtful. The CDR3 loop is CASSQGWTGGAEQYF. The CDR3 region has the DNA TGCGCCAGCAGCCAAGGTTGGACAGGGGGCGCCGAGCAGTACTTC.